The 14 T cell receptor beta chains listed next were all sequenced from one sample in a study of cytotoxic CD8 clonotypes in ibrutinib-treated CLL. Here immunoSEQ multiplex PCR was the method, and the copy in TCRdb shows in-frame clones only, minus some. The repertoire has more than 85,000 clones, approximately 80% of them found once; the top ten carry about 26%. The starting material was PBMCs, obtained after 24 months of ibrutinib treatment. The source of these receptors is a human donor with chronic lymphocytic leukemia.

V and J are TRBV9 and TRBJ2-5; 7 bases line up with TRBD2. After removal of 1 base from V and 3 bases from J, the junction contained 3 bases not matched to a gene. CDR3 length: 14 residues. CDR1 is SGDLS and CDR2 is YYNGEE in the germline V gene. The CDR3 is CASSVSLAEETQYF. As DNA, the CDR3 is TGTGCCAGCAGCGTAAGTCTAGCGGAAGAGACCCAGTACTTC.

The chain links TRBV23-1 to TRBJ2-2; 9 nucleotides agree with TRBD2. TRBV23-1 is an open reading frame whose function is uncertain. With V trimmed by 2 bases and J by 5 bases, 3 bases remained unmatched. The CDR3 runs 15 residues. This CDR3 is CASSQGAGGTGELFF. The CDR3 DNA reads TGCGCCAGCAGTCAAGGAGCGGGAGGAACCGGGGAGCTGTTTTTT.

This clone was seen many times. Other DNA sequences in the same sample also yield this CDR3. The chain is built from TRBV5-1 and TRBJ2-2; D is unresolved. Germline CDR1 SGHRS, CDR2 YFSETQ. Trimming stripped 0 bases from V and 1 base from J, with 7 bases between. The CDR3 is 15 amino acids. CDR3 sequence reads: CASSLEAGNTGELFF. The CDR3 DNA reads as TGCGCCAGCAGCTTGGAGGCCGGGAACACCGGGGAGCTGTTTTTT.

V usage is TRBV5-1 and J usage is TRBJ2-5; D not certain. CDR3 length: 12 amino acids. Trimming stripped 0 bases from V and 5 bases from J, with 5 bases between. Germline lookup yields CDR1 SGHRS and CDR2 YFSETQ. The CDR3 nucleotides read TGCGCCAGCAGCTTGGTAGGGGAGACCCAGTACTTC. Its protein product is CASSLVGETQYF. The full variable domain, its missing parts supplied by reference TRBV5-1 and TRBJ2-5, is KAGVTQTPRYLIKTRGQQVTLSCSPISGHRSVSWYQQTPGQGLQFLFEYFSETQRNKGNFPGRFSGRQFSNSRSEMNVSTLELGDSALYLCASSLVGETQYFGPGTRLLVL.

The V and J genes are TRBV19 and TRBJ1-4, with no clear D. This CDR3 spans 15 amino acids. The germline V and J ends were trimmed by 3 bases and 0 bases, with 8 bases remaining between them. From germline, CDR1 is LNHDA and CDR2 SQIVND (reference sequence). In nucleotides, the CDR3 is TGTGCCAGTAGTATGGAGTTGGCAACTAATGAAAAACTGTTTTTT. Amino acids: CASSMELATNEKLFF.

The rearrangement joins TRBV13 to TRBJ2-2; D remains unclear. Germline values: CDR1 PRHDT, CDR2 FYEKMQ (reference sequence). Between the trimmed V and J ends, which lost 7 bases and 4 bases, there was a span of 13 bases. This CDR3 spans 14 amino acids. The CDR3 nucleotides are TGTGCCAGCACACACGTTCTTACCACCGGGGAGCTGTTTTTT. This codes for CASTHVLTTGELFF.

This chain connects TRBV7-3 to TRBJ2-4; D tentatively reads TRBD1 or TRBD2 (5 bases each). CDR3 size: 16 residues. CDR1 is SGHTA and CDR2 is FQGTGA in the germline V gene. The germline V and J ends were trimmed by 2 bases and 2 bases, with 13 bases remaining between them. CDR3 nucleotides: TGTGCCAGCAGCTTAGAGGGGACCATACCCAAAAACATTCAGTACTTC. Its protein is CASSLEGTIPKNIQYF.

The chain employs TRBV5-8 and TRBJ1-1; 7 bases align to TRBD1. Per germline, CDR1 SGHTS and CDR2 YDEGEE. This CDR3 comprises 14 residues. The trim removed 6 bases at V and 5 bases at J, leaving 10 bases unmatched. The CDR3 here is CASNPTGPGTEAFF. The CDR3 DNA reads TGTGCCAGCAACCCGACAGGGCCGGGAACTGAAGCTTTCTTT. The full variable domain, completed using reference TRBV5-8 and TRBJ1-1, is EAGVTQSPTHLIKTRGQQATLRCSPISGHTSVYWYQQALGLGLQFLLWYDEGEERNRGNFPPRFSGRQFPNYSSELNVNALELEDSALYLCASNPTGPGTEAFFGQGTRLTVV.

The table lists this clone with a count of one. The chain employs TRBV5-6 and TRBJ2-5; 11 bases agree with TRBD2. The CDR3 is 18 residues long. With 4 bases clipped from V and 5 bases from J, the junction kept 16 bases outside the gene matches. Germline values: CDR1 SGHDT, CDR2 YYEEEE. The DNA for the CDR3 is TGTGCCAGCAGCACCCCGGGACTAGCGGTGGGGAGGCAGGAGACCCAGTACTTC. Encoded protein: CASSTPGLAVGRQETQYF.

The chain combines TRBV5-1 with TRBJ2-3; the D is unclear. Germline CDR1 is SGHRS and CDR2 is YFSETQ. This CDR3 has 12 amino acids. The V end was cut by 2 bases, the J end by 5 bases, with 6 bases between. The CDR3 spells CASSLTGDTQYF. CDR3 coding DNA: TGCGCCAGCAGCTTAACGGGAGATACGCAGTATTTT.

The gene calls are TRBV11-3 and TRBJ2-7; TRBD1 might be the D (5 bases). Trimming removed 5 bases from V and 2 bases from J, with 10 bases in between. Looked up from germline, CDR1 is SGHNT and CDR2 is YENEEA. The CDR3 length is 13 residues. CDR3 DNA sequence: TGTGCCAGCAGCCCCCCAGGGACCTACGAGCAGTACTTC. This translates into CASSPPGTYEQYF.

This chain links TRBV7-3 with TRBJ2-3; 7 nucleotides align to TRBD2. This CDR3 has 14 residues. Germline CDR1 is SGHTA and CDR2 is FQGTGA. With V trimmed by 3 bases and J by 4 bases, 4 bases remained unmatched. Written as DNA, the CDR3 is TGTGCCAGCAGCTTGGTTGCGGGAGCAGATACGCAGTATTTT. Translation: CASSLVAGADTQYF.

The chain employs TRBV7-3 and TRBJ2-3; 12 bases agree with TRBD2. Germline trimming cut 5 bases from V and 5 bases from J; bases unmatched to any gene: 14. CDR1 and CDR2 (germline): SGHTA, FQGTGA. CDR3 size: 18 residues. The CDR3 loop is CASSRTSGAGSRRDTQYF. In DNA form, the CDR3 reads TGTGCCAGCAGCCGGACTAGCGGGGCGGGGTCGAGGCGAGATACGCAGTATTTT. The full variable domain, rest sourced from reference TRBV7-3 and TRBJ2-3, is GAGVSQTPSNKVTEKGKYVELRCDPISGHTALYWYRQSLGQGPEFLIYFQGTGAADDSGLPNDRFFAVRPEGSVSTLKIQRTERGDSAVYLCASSRTSGAGSRRDTQYFGPGTRLTVL.

This clone is a singleton in its sample. The rearrangement links TRBV5-1 to TRBJ2-2; D is perhaps TRBD2 (5 bases). Deletions cut 4 bases from V and 4 bases from J, with 17 bases between. CDR1 is SGHRS and CDR2 is YFSETQ in the germline V gene. The CDR3 consists of 16 residues. The CDR3 region is CASSTSGSLGTGELFF. In nucleotides, the CDR3 is TGCGCCAGCAGCACCTCGGGGTCACTGGGCACCGGGGAGCTGTTTTTT.